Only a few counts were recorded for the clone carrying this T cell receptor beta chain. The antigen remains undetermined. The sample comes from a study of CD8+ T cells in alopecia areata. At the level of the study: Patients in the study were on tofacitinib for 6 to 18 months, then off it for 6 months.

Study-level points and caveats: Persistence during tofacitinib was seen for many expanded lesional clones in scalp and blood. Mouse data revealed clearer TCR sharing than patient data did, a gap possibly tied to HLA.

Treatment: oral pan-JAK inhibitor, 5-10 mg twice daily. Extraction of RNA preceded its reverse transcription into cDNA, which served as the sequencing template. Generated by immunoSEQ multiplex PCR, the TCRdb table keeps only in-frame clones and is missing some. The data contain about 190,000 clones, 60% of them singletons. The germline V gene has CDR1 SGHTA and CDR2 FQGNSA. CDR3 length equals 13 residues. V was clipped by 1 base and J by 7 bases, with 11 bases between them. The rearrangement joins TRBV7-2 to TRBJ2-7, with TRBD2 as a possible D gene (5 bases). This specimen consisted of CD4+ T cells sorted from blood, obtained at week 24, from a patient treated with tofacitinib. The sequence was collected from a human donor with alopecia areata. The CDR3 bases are TGTGCCAGCAGCTTAGTCGCCGAGGGAGAGCAGTACTTC. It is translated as CASSLVAEGEQYF.